This entry describes one T cell receptor beta chain. This clone was found once. The antigen this receptor binds is unknown. The input lacks base qualities; no much larger clone sits a single base away. The germline V gene sets CDR1 to SNHLY and CDR2 to FYNNEI. CDR3 length: 13 amino acids, cysteine to phenylalanine. CDR3 DNA is the only sequence kept; it has 39 bases, read in frame from the first base. V is shortened by 3 bases, J by 0 bases, and the region joining them spans 2 bases. The sample originates from a study of OX40 agonist ivuxolimab in advanced cancers. As for the study more broadly: Ivuxolimab was a fully human IgG2 agonistic monoclonal antibody targeting the costimulatory receptor OX40 (CD134). The paper covers the monotherapy dose-escalation part of the phase I ivuxolimab trial, which included N ≈ 54 patients. Partial responses occurred in three dose-escalation patients, of whom one had hepatocellular carcinoma and two had cutaneous melanoma. Peripheral TCRbeta sequencing aimed to test whether ivuxolimab altered TCR sequence diversity and caused clonal T-cell expansion. The dose-escalation cohort was 80% to 90% male with a mean age of about 65 years, ranging from roughly 20 to 80. Among the 50 to 55 dose-escalation patients, roughly 20 had hepatocellular carcinoma, approximately 15 melanoma, 9 renal cell carcinoma and 9 head and neck cancer. Intravenous ivuxolimab was administered to patients every 2 weeks at six dose levels: 0.01, 0.1, 0.3, 1.5, 3 and 10 mg/kg. Prior anti-PD-1, anti-PD-L1 or anti-CTLA-4 therapy was permitted, and 40% of dose-escalation patients had received checkpoint inhibitors. Study-level results and caveats: The antigen specificity of the peripheral T cells that underwent clonal expansion was not determined. Low levels of normalized T-cell clonal expansion were also seen in some nonresponding patients. Clonal expansion of both CD4+ and CD8+ blood T cells was observed from baseline to week 6 at doses 0.1 to 3.0 mg/kg. In the 0.1-3.0 mg/kg groups, partial responders had among the lowest normalized peripheral clonal expansion, particularly in CD8+ T cells. On average, CD8+ T cells showed more expanded clones than CD4+ T cells after ivuxolimab.

The trial excluded patients who had a history of autoimmune disease or were on systemic immunosuppression. Peripheral blood for TCR sequencing was drawn from every dose cohort at baseline, at cycle 4 day 1 and at cycle 7 day 1. Samples came from an open-label, multicenter, first-in-human phase I dose-escalation trial of ivuxolimab. Adults with locally advanced or metastatic melanoma, renal cell, hepatocellular, or head and neck squamous cell carcinoma were enrolled in the trial. Before TCR sequencing, CD4+ T cells and CD8+ T cells were sorted from peripheral blood as separate populations. For sequencing of the TCRbeta CDR3 region, genomic DNA was extracted from the sorted cells. TCRbeta CDR3 regions were sequenced using the immunoSEQ Assay. TCRdb's version of the immuneACCESS table is confined to in-frame rearrangements and falls short of the full clone set. An unresolved V gene accounts for under half of the shortfall where checked; the remainder is of unknown origin. The sample has about 81,000 clones on record, more than 70% of them singletons. The ten largest clones add up to approximately 0.47% of the sample.

The chain was built from TRBV2 and TRBJ2-2, with the identity of the D gene unclear. This material consisted of CD4+ or CD8+ T cells sorted from blood, taken in a trial of the OX40 agonist ivuxolimab. The TCR comes from an adult with an advanced solid tumor such as melanoma, head and neck, liver or kidney cancer. The DNA sequence is as follows: TGTGCCAGCAGTGACACGAACACCGGGGAGCTGTTTTTT. This codes for CASSDTNTGELFF. Joined to the reference TRBV2 and TRBJ2-2 proteins, this CDR3 gives the full variable domain: EPEVTQTPSHQVTQMGQEVILRCVPISNHLYFYWYRQILGQKVEFLVSFYNNEISEKSEIFDDQFSVERPDGSNFTLKIRSTKLEDSAMYFCASSDTNTGELFFGEGSRLTVL.